The 27 T cell receptor beta chains in this list originate from one sample, sequenced in a study of blood T cells in healthy people across ages. Next came a second PCR, run for roughly 7 to 12 cycles, which used a sample-barcoded 5' primer along with a J-beta primer mix. One entry per CDR3 protein results from TCRdb running MiXCR on the 5' RACE reads. The sample carries 700,000 to 900,000 distinct CDR3 sequences, roughly 26% recorded once. The same specimen was also included in a second study, on T cells of mothers and their children.

What was sequenced was blood. The origin of the receptors is a boy between 10 and 17 years old in good health.

This chain uses TRBV7-9 with TRBJ2-7, with D possibly called TRBD1 or TRBD2 (5 bases each). This CDR3 has 15 residues. V lost 1 base to trimming and J lost 0 bases, with 10 bases between them. Germline CDR1 SEHNR, CDR2 FQNEAQ (reference sequence). The CDR3 loop reads CASSLEPGPSYEQYF. The CDR3 DNA reads TGTGCCAGCAGCTTAGAACCGGGGCCCTCCTACGAGCAGTACTTC.

The CDR3 sequence: CATNKGRTGELFF. The CDR3 nucleotides are TGTGCCACCAACAAGGGCCGTACCGGGGAGCTGTTTTTT. This chain uses TRBV7-9 with TRBJ2-2; no clear D gene. CDR3 length equals 13 residues. Trimming shortened V by 10 bases and J by 5 bases, and 14 bases separated the two germline ends. The germline V gene has CDR1 SEHNR and CDR2 FQNEAQ (reference sequence).

The rearrangement links TRBV20-1 to TRBJ2-7, with 8 bases aligning to TRBD2. The CDR3 consists of 13 residues. Germline V gene lookup returns CDR1 DFQATT and CDR2 SNEGSKA (reference sequence). With V trimmed by 7 bases and J by 4 bases, 9 bases remained unmatched. This CDR3 reads CSGGIAGKYEQYF. The CDR3 DNA follows: TGCAGTGGGGGTATAGCGGGGAAATACGAGCAGTACTTC.

The rearrangement links TRBV20-1 to TRBJ1-5; D call uncertain. Trimming cost V 4 bases and J 0 bases, with 7 bases left between them. The CDR3 loop spans 13 amino acids. Germline V lookup: CDR1 DFQATT, CDR2 SNEGSKA (reference sequence). As DNA, the CDR3 is TGCAGTGCTAATCGGGGTAGCAATCAGCCCCAGCATTTT. This gives the protein CSANRGSNQPQHF.

The CDR3 sequence: CASSQPTRGLGYGYTF. The CDR3 nucleotides are TGCGCCAGCAGCCAGCCCACCAGGGGGCTCGGGTATGGCTACACCTTC. The rearrangement links TRBV4-1 to TRBJ1-2; 8 bases fit TRBD1. This CDR3 has 16 residues. V lost 3 bases, J lost 5 bases, and 11 bases stayed unmatched. The V gene's germline CDR1 is MGHRA and CDR2 YSYEKL.

Only a few counts were recorded for this clonotype. The genes are TRBV5-1 and TRBJ2-5; D gene uncertain. In germline, CDR1 is SGHRS, CDR2 YFSETQ. This CDR3 is 13 amino acids long. Trimming took off 5 bases at V and 2 bases at J, with 10 bases between the two ends. Here the CDR3 reads CASRTPMQETQYF. The CDR3 DNA is TGCGCCAGCAGGACACCAATGCAAGAGACCCAGTACTTC.

The DNA of the CDR3 is TGTGCCAGCAGCCAAGACTCCGAAGTACAGCCCCAGCATTTT. Amino acid sequence: CASSQDSEVQPQHF. This chain uses TRBV3-1 with TRBJ1-5; D is unclear. Germline V gives CDR1 LGHDT, CDR2 YNNKEL (reference sequence). Between the trimmed V and J ends, which lost 0 bases and 7 bases, there was a span of 10 bases. CDR3 length equals 14 residues.

A few counts support this clonotype. CDR3 sequence reads: CASSSLIQGLYNEQFF. The CDR3 nucleotides read TGTGCCAGCAGTTCCCTCATACAGGGACTTTACAATGAGCAGTTCTTC. The rearrangement uses TRBV27 and TRBJ2-5; D could derive from TRBD1 or TRBD2 (6 bases each). The J call is uncertain, as TRBJ2-1 better fits the DNA end. CDR1 MNHEY and CDR2 SMNVEV come from the germline V gene (reference sequence). This CDR3 comprises 16 residues.

This rearrangement joins TRBV6-5 to TRBJ2-5; 8 bases match TRBD2. CDR1 MNHEY and CDR2 SVGAGI come from the germline V gene. The CDR3 totals 17 residues. With 4 bases clipped from V and 0 bases from J, the junction kept 10 bases outside the gene matches. As DNA, the CDR3 is TGTGCCAGCAGTTCCCTAGTTAGCGGGGAGTACCAAGAGACCCAGTACTTC. The encoded protein is CASSSLVSGEYQETQYF.

This clonotype has just a few counts. The chain uses TRBV29-1 and TRBJ2-1; possibly TRBD1 or TRBD2 for D (6 bases each). This CDR3 is built from 16 residues. Germline-derived CDR1 and CDR2 are SQVTM and ANQGSEA. V lost 1 base to trimming and J lost 7 bases, with 20 bases between them. CDR3 sequence: CSVEAPGHGGWNEQFF. The DNA of the CDR3 is TGCAGCGTTGAAGCACCGGGACACGGGGGATGGAATGAGCAGTTCTTC.

This clonotype was observed a few times. The chain links TRBV20-1 to TRBJ1-4; possible D gene TRBD1, 5 bases. Germline V lookup: CDR1 DFQATT, CDR2 SNEGSKA (reference sequence). The CDR3 loop spans 17 amino acids. With 2 bases removed from V and 2 bases from J, the gap between germline ends came to 18 bases. CDR3 residues: CSARPLGVGVTNEKLFF. For the CDR3, the DNA is TGCAGTGCTAGACCTTTGGGCGTGGGGGTGACTAATGAAAAACTGTTTTTT.

V is TRBV12-3 or TRBV12-4 and J is TRBJ2-5; the D gene is possibly TRBD2 (6 bases). V lost 0 bases and J 5 bases, leaving 10 bases between the germline ends. The CDR3 spans 14 residues. CDR3 in DNA: TGTGCCAGCAGTTTAGCGGAGGGTCGGGAGACCCAGTACTTC. Its translation is CASSLAEGRETQYF.

The chain links TRBV10-3 to TRBJ2-5; D is perhaps TRBD1 (6 bases). CDR3 length equals 14 residues. V was shortened by 8 bases and J by 5 bases, with 18 bases between the two germline ends. Germline lookup yields CDR1 ENHRY and CDR2 SYGVKD. The DNA of the CDR3 is TGTGCCATCGGTGCAGGGGCTACACGCGAGACCCAGTACTTC. This codes for CAIGAGATRETQYF.

This clonotype was counted a few times. The CDR3 loop is CATSDRLAGGGTQYF. DNA of the CDR3: TGTGCCACCAGTGATAGACTGGCGGGGGGGGGGACCCAGTACTTC. The V call is TRBV24-1, the J call TRBJ2-5; 9 bases fit TRBD2. The CDR3 has 15 amino acids. CDR1 KGHDR and CDR2 SFDVKD come from the germline V gene. The ends lost 3 bases at V and 7 bases at J; junction bases unmatched: 8.

This clonotype was recorded a few times. The chain couples TRBV20-1 to TRBJ2-1; 9 nucleotides match TRBD1. The CDR3 totals 17 residues. With 0 bases clipped from V and 2 bases from J, the junction kept 8 bases outside the gene matches. Per germline, CDR1 DFQATT and CDR2 SNEGSKA (reference sequence). This CDR3 is CSARDSVGTGTYNEQFF. CDR3 bases: TGCAGTGCTAGAGATAGCGTTGGGACAGGGACCTACAATGAGCAGTTCTTC.

This chain uses TRBV28 with TRBJ1-5; 7 bases agree with TRBD1. CDR1 is MDHEN and CDR2 is SYDVKM in the germline V gene. The length of the CDR3 is 14 residues. After removal of 4 bases from V and 1 base from J, the junction contained 1 base not matched to a gene. The CDR3 region is CASSWTGSNQPQHF. The CDR3 DNA reads TGTGCCAGCAGTTGGACAGGAAGCAATCAGCCCCAGCATTTT.

Concerning this clonotype itself: Its ends do not fully match the called genes, so a read error is possible. In DNA form, the CDR3 reads TGTGCCAGCAGTTTAACAGCCGTGAACACTGAAACTTTCTTT. It encodes CASSLTAVNTETFF. The rearrangement joins TRBV28 to TRBJ1-1; no reliable D call. The CDR3 is made up of 14 amino acids. Germline V gene data show CDR1 as MDHEN and CDR2 as SYDVKM.

This chain links TRBV6-6 with TRBJ2-1; D not resolved. The CDR3 is 12 residues long. V dropped 8 bases and J dropped 7 bases, with 12 bases sitting between them. In germline, CDR1 is MNHNY, CDR2 SVGAGI (reference sequence). The CDR3, as DNA: TGTGCCAGCGGTCAAGCTGGGAATGAGCAGTTCTTC. This encodes CASGQAGNEQFF.

V is TRBV3-1 and J is TRBJ2-3; D might be TRBD2 (6 bases). The CDR3 sequence is 12 residues long. V was shortened by 6 bases and J by 10 bases, with 14 bases between the two germline ends. Germline V CDR1 and CDR2: LGHDT, YNNKEL (reference sequence). CDR3 DNA: TGTGCCAGCAGTCCCCGGGACTTAGCGCAGTATTTT. It is translated as CASSPRDLAQYF.

The sample holds a few counts of this clonotype. The genes are TRBV28 and TRBJ2-1; D is unclear. The CDR3 totals 12 residues. Germline CDR1 and CDR2: MDHEN and SYDVKM. Between the trimmed V and J ends, which lost 5 bases and 12 bases, there was a span of 14 bases. For the CDR3, the DNA is TGTGCCAGCAGTCCTCCGGCCAATTGGCAGTTCTTC. Translation: CASSPPANWQFF.

The chain has TRBV4-1 and TRBJ1-3; 9 bases match TRBD1. The J segment lost 2 bases and the V segment lost 4 bases, leaving 6 bases of the junction unmatched. Per the germline V gene, CDR1 is MGHRA and CDR2 is YSYEKL. The CDR3 extends over 16 amino acids. Here the CDR3 DNA reads TGCGCCAGCAGCCTTATCCGGACAGGGGCTGGAAACACCATATATTTT. Its translation is CASSLIRTGAGNTIYF.

The chain employs TRBV9 and TRBJ2-2; 7 nucleotides line up with TRBD2. The CDR3 runs to 15 residues. The trim removed 0 bases at V and 1 base at J, leaving 0 bases unmatched. Germline lookup yields CDR1 SGDLS and CDR2 YYNGEE. The CDR3 region is CASSVASGNTGELFF. In nucleotides, the CDR3 is TGTGCCAGCAGCGTAGCTAGCGGGAACACCGGGGAGCTGTTTTTT.

The V call is TRBV5-1, the J call TRBJ2-3, with 11 bases identical to TRBD2. Unmatched junction bases numbered 7, after V lost 0 bases and J lost 1 base. The CDR3 length is 18 residues. Germline V lookup: CDR1 SGHRS, CDR2 YFSETQ. CDR3 region: CASSLGLAGRSGTDTQYF. In DNA, the CDR3 is TGCGCCAGCAGCTTGGGACTAGCGGGAAGGTCCGGCACAGATACGCAGTATTTT.

The chain has TRBV5-1 and TRBJ1-2; D call uncertain. With 0 bases removed from V and 4 bases from J, the gap between germline ends came to 10 bases. Germline V gene data show CDR1 as SGHRS and CDR2 as YFSETQ. The CDR3 is made up of 14 amino acids. CDR3 loop: CASSLVLQSYGYTF. The CDR3 bases are TGCGCCAGCAGCTTGGTTCTCCAGAGCTATGGCTACACCTTC.

This sequence joins TRBV6-2 or TRBV6-3 and TRBJ1-2; 7 positions agree with TRBD1. CDR1 is MNHEY, CDR2 SVGEGT, per germline. The trim removed 2 bases at V and 7 bases at J, leaving 13 bases unmatched. This CDR3 region has 16 residues. The CDR3 here is CASSYLTVRQGGGYTF. In DNA, the CDR3 is TGTGCCAGCAGTTACCTTACTGTCCGACAGGGTGGTGGCTACACCTTC.

V and J are TRBV12-3 or TRBV12-4 and TRBJ1-5; the D is unclear. The CDR3 is made up of 13 amino acids. Trimming removed 3 bases at V and 5 bases at J, with 8 bases between. Here the CDR3 reads CASSFTLDQPQHF. CDR3 DNA sequence: TGTGCCAGCAGTTTTACCCTCGATCAGCCCCAGCATTTT.

The chain recombines TRBV5-1 with TRBJ2-3; 10 bases map to TRBD2. The length of the CDR3 is 17 residues. Germline V gene data show CDR1 as SGHRS and CDR2 as YFSETQ. V dropped 1 base and J dropped 2; count of bases not matched to a gene: 7. The CDR3 loop reads CASSLSGSGGITDTQYF. DNA of the CDR3: TGCGCCAGCAGCTTGTCGGGTAGCGGGGGGATCACAGATACGCAGTATTTT.